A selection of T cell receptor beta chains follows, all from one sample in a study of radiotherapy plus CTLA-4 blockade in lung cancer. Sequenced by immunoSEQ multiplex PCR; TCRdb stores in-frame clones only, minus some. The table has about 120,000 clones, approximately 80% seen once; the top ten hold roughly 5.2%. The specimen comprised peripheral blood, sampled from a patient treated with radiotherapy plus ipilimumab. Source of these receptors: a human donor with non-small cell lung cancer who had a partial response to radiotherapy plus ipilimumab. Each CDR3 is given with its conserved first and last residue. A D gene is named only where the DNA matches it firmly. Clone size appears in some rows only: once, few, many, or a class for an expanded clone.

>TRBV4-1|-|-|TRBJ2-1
CASSQARGSSYNEQFF
TGCGCCAGCAGCCAAGCGCGGGGCAGTTCCTACAATGAGCAGTTCTTC
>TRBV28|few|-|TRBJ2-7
CASSQAPYEQYF
TGTGCCAGCAGCCAGGCGCCCTACGAGCAGTACTTC
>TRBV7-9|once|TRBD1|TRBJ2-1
CASSPGQAVYNEQFF
TGTGCCAGCAGCCCCGGACAGGCAGTATACAATGAGCAGTTCTTC
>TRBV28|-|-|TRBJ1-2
CASSRRSYGYTF
TGTGCCAGCAGTCGACGGAGCTATGGCTACACCTTC
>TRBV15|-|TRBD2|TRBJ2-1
CATSRDMGTSGLSYNEQFF
TGTGCCACCAGCAGAGATATGGGGACTAGCGGGCTCTCCTACAATGAGCAGTTCTTC
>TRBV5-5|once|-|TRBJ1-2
CASSLRLGQRVSVYGYTF
TGTGCCAGCAGCTTGAGGTTAGGACAGCGCGTTTCTGTCTATGGCTACACCTTC
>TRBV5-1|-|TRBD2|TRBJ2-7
CASSEREGHGEQYF
TGCGCCAGCAGTGAGCGGGAGGGCCACGGCGAGCAGTACTTC
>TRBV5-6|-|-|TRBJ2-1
CASSLQGGSYNEQFF
TGTGCCAGCAGCTTACAGGGGGGGTCCTACAATGAGCAGTTCTTC
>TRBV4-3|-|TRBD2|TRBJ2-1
CASSQGPGGIYEQFF
TGCGCCAGCAGCCAAGGGCCGGGAGGGATTTATGAGCAGTTCTTC
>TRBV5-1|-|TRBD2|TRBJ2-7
CASSGSTSGYYEQYF
TGCGCCAGCAGCGGCTCTACTAGCGGATACTACGAGCAGTACTTC
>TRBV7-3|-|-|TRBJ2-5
CASSLGTTRETQYF
TGTGCCAGCAGCTTGGGGACAACGCGCGAGACCCAGTACTTC
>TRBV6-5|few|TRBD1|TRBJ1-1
CASSSTGEAFF
TGTGCCAGCAGTTCGACAGGGGAGGCTTTCTTT
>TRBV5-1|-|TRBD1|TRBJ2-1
CASSLWGAGGTIYEQFF
TGCGCCAGCAGCTTGTGGGGAGCAGGGGGTACCATCTATGAGCAGTTCTTC
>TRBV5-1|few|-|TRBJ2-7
CASSSSGPGGEQYF
TGCGCCAGCAGCTCGAGCGGACCCGGAGGGGAGCAGTACTTC
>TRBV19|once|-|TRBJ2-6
CASSVTGSGANVLTF
TGTGCCAGTAGCGTAACAGGGTCTGGGGCCAACGTCCTGACTTTC
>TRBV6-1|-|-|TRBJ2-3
CASSELGATDTQYF
TGTGCCAGCAGTGAACTAGGGGCTACAGATACGCAGTATTTT
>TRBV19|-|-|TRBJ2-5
CASSIVEASETQYF
TGTGCCAGTAGTATTGTTGAGGCTTCTGAGACCCAGTACTTC
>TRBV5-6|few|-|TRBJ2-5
CASSSDREAQETQYF
TGTGCCAGCAGCTCGGACCGGGAAGCTCAAGAGACCCAGTACTTC
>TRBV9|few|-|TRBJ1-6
CASSAGQLYNSPLHF
TGTGCCAGCAGCGCAGGACAGCTTTATAATTCACCCCTCCACTTT
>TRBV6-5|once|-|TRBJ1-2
CASSYSSGRVNYGYTF
TGTGCCAGCAGTTACTCTAGTGGCAGGGTCAACTATGGCTACACCTTC
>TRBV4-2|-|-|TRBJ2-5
CASSQGFESIETQYF
TGTGCCAGCAGCCAAGGGTTCGAGAGCATCGAGACCCAGTACTTC
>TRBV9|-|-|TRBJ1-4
CASSVSSEDEKLFF
TGTGCCAGCAGCGTCTCGAGCGAGGATGAAAAACTGTTTTTT
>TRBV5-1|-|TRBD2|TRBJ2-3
CASRSSGTDTQYF
TGCGCCAGCAGGTCTAGCGGGACAGATACGCAGTATTTT
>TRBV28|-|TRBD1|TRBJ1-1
CASRAGTAYTEAFF
TGTGCCAGCAGGGCCGGGACAGCCTACACTGAAGCTTTCTTT
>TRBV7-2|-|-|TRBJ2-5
CASSFKQSEETQYF
TGTGCCAGCAGCTTCAAACAGTCTGAGGAGACCCAGTACTTC
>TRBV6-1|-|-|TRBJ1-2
CASNTLRGPYGYTF
TGTGCCAGCAATACCCTCAGGGGACCCTATGGCTACACCTTC
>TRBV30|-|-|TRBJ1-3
CAWSVQMGNTIYF
TGTGCCTGGAGTGTACAAATGGGAAACACCATATATTTT
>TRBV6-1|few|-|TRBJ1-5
CASSRTGNGQPQHF
TGTGCCAGCAGTCGCACAGGGAATGGCCAGCCCCAGCATTTT
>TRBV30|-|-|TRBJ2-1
CAWSAGRNEQFF
TGTGCCTGGAGCGCAGGGAGGAATGAGCAGTTCTTC
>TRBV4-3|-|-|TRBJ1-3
CASSQDGGGGTPAGNTIYF
TGCGCCAGCAGCCAAGACGGGGGGGGAGGGACCCCGGCTGGAAACACCATATATTTT
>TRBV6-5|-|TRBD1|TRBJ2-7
CASSRSSRQGYEQYF
TGTGCCAGCAGCCGATCTTCCCGACAGGGTTACGAGCAGTACTTC
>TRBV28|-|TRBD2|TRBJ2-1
CAGGGSGRGEQFF
TGTGCAGGGGGGGGTAGCGGGAGGGGTGAGCAGTTCTTC
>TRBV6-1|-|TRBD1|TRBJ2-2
CASNQPGGWAGELFF
TGTGCCAGCAATCAACCAGGGGGCTGGGCCGGGGAGCTGTTTTTT
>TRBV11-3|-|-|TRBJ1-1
CASSLGQGPTEAFF
TGTGCCAGCAGCTTAGGGCAGGGGCCCACTGAAGCTTTCTTT
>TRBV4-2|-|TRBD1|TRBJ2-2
CASSLHRGQGNTGELFF
TGTGCCAGCAGCCTCCACCGGGGACAGGGCAACACCGGGGAGCTGTTTTTT
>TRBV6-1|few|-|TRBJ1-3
CASRVDNISGNTIYF
TGTGCCAGCAGGGTGGACAACATCTCTGGAAACACCATATATTTT
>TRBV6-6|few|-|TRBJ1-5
CASSGGLGNQPQHF
TGTGCCAGCTCTGGGGGGTTGGGCAATCAGCCCCAGCATTTT
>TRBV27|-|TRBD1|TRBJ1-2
CASSLYGDRVDYGYTF
TGTGCCAGCAGTTTATATGGGGACAGGGTAGACTATGGCTACACCTTC
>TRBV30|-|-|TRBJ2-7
CAWSWSGGGTYEQYF
TGTGCCTGGAGTTGGTCTGGGGGGGGCACCTACGAGCAGTACTTC
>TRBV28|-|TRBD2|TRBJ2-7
CASSSYTSVGSYEQYF
TGTGCCAGCAGTTCCTACACTAGCGTCGGCTCCTACGAGCAGTACTTC
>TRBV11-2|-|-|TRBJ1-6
CASAGQSYNSPLHF
TGTGCCAGCGCGGGCCAAAGCTATAATTCACCCCTCCACTTT
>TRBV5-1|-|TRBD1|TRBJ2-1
CASSFPGTGVSGYNEQFF
TGCGCCAGCAGCTTCCCCGGGACAGGGGTGTCGGGATACAATGAGCAGTTCTTC
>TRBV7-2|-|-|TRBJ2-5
CASSSAASTARGTQYF
TGTGCCAGCAGCTCGGCTGCTAGTACGGCAAGAGGGACCCAGTACTTC
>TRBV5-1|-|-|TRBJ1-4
CASSPGGTNEKLFF
TGCGCCAGCAGCCCCGGGGGGACTAATGAAAAACTGTTTTTT
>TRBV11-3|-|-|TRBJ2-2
CASRSPGTGELFF
TGTGCCAGCAGATCACCGGGCACCGGGGAGCTGTTTTTT
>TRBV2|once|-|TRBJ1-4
CASIRRGGPNEKLFF
TGTGCCAGCATCCGCCGGGGGGGGCCGAATGAAAAACTGTTTTTT
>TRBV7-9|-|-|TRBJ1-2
CASSSGIHGYTF
TGTGCCAGCAGCTCAGGGATTCACGGCTACACCTTC
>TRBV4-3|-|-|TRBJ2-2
CASNQAGNTGELFF
TGCGCCAGCAACCAAGCGGGTAACACCGGGGAGCTGTTTTTT
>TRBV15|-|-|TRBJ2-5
CATSRDRLGGGETQYF
TGTGCCACCAGCAGAGATCGTCTCGGAGGAGGGGAGACCCAGTACTTC
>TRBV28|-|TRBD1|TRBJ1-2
CASKGQANNYGYTF
TGTGCCAGCAAGGGACAGGCGAATAACTATGGCTACACCTTC
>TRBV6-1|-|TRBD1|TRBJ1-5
CASSTGQGVTQPQHF
TGTGCCAGCAGCACGGGACAGGGGGTAACCCAGCCCCAGCATTTT
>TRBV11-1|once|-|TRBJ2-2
CASSPLRAGELFF
TGTGCCAGCAGCCCCTTGCGGGCCGGGGAGCTGTTTTTT
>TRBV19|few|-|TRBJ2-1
CACGPLAHNEQFF
TGTGCCTGTGGCCCTCTAGCGCACAATGAGCAGTTCTTC
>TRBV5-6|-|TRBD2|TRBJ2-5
CASSISGNQETQYF
TGTGCCAGCAGCATCAGCGGGAACCAAGAGACCCAGTACTTC
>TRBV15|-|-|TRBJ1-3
CATSRAPGVESGNTIYF
TGTGCCACCAGCAGAGCTCCGGGAGTCGAGTCTGGAAACACCATATATTTT
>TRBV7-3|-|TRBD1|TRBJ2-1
CASRQSGTGGNEQFF
TGTGCCAGCAGGCAATCCGGGACAGGGGGCAATGAGCAGTTCTTC